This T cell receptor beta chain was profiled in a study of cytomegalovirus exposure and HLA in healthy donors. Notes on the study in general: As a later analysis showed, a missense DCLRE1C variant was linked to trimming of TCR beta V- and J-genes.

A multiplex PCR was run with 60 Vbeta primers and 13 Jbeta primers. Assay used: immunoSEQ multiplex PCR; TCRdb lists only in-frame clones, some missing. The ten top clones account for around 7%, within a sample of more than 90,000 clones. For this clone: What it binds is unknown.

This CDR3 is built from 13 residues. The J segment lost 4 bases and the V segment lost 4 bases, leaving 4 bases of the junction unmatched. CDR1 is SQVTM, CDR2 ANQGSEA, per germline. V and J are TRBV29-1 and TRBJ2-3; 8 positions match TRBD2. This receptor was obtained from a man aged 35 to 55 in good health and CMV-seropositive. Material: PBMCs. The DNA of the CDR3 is TGCAGCGTTGTGGCGGGAGGTTCAGATACGCAGTATTTT. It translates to CSVVAGGSDTQYF.